The 8 T cell receptor beta chains in this list originate from one sample, sequenced in a study of glioma-infiltrating T cells. Using RNA template, CDR3s of TCR alpha and beta were amplified with iRepertoire arm-PCR. TCRdb passed the multiplex PCR reads through MiXCR, listing each CDR3 protein once. The table records 170,000 or so distinct CDR3 sequences, around 45% of them present only once. Sequenced input: glioma tissue, nonneoplastic brain tissue, or PBMCs (not recorded which). The receptors derive from a human donor with low-grade glioma or glioblastoma, undergoing nonglioma brain surgery, or in good health (not recorded which).

There are many counts of this clonotype. This chain uses TRBV6-6 with TRBJ2-2; TRBD2 matches at 16 bases. V lost 0 bases, J lost 7 bases, and 8 bases stayed unmatched. Germline V gene lookup returns CDR1 MNHNY and CDR2 SVGAGI (reference sequence). The CDR3 has 19 amino acids. CDR3 sequence (DNA): TGTGCCAGCAGTTACTCTCTTGGGACTAGCGGGAGGGCCATCGGGGAGCTGTTTTTT. Protein sequence: CASSYSLGTSGRAIGELFF.

On this clonotype: Since a much larger clone is just one base distant, this may be a read error. It is likely a read error, because the conserved phenylalanine at the end of the CDR3 is missing. V usage is TRBV28 and J usage is TRBJ2-5; 10 bases agree with TRBD2. The CDR3 contains 15 residues. After removal of 4 bases from V and 7 bases from J, the junction contained 9 bases not matched to a gene. Per the germline V gene, CDR1 is MDHEN and CDR2 is SYDVKM. The CDR3 DNA reads TGTGCCAGCAGTTCTAGCGGGAGCTATCCTTCGACCCAGTACCTC. It encodes CASSSSGSYPSTQYL.

As concerns this clonotype: A much larger clone is a single base away; this may be a read error. V gene TRBV28 combines with J gene TRBJ1-3; TRBD1 is a possible D gene (5 bases). Trimming took off 6 bases at V and 2 bases at J, with 11 bases between the two ends. CDR3 size: 14 residues. The germline V gene encodes CDR1 MDHEN and CDR2 SYDVKM. The DNA for the CDR3 is TGTGCCAGCAGGGCCCAGGGTACTGGAAACACCATATATTTT. This encodes CASRAQGTGNTIYF.

The rearrangement links TRBV12-3 or TRBV12-4 to TRBJ2-5; no reliable D call. V was trimmed by 6 bases and J by 2 bases, leaving 4 bases between them. The CDR3 runs to 11 residues. The CDR3 DNA is TGTGCCAGCAGGGGGCAAGAGACCCAGTACTTC. It is translated as CASRGQETQYF.

The chain is built from TRBV19 and TRBJ2-2; D is unclear. Trimming cost V 5 bases and J 6 bases, with 7 bases left between them. The CDR3 extends over 12 amino acids. Germline lookup yields CDR1 LNHDA and CDR2 SQIVND (reference sequence). The CDR3 sequence: CASSAYAGELFF. The DNA for the CDR3 is TGTGCCAGTAGTGCGTATGCCGGGGAGCTGTTTTTT.

The J gene is TRBJ2-7, the V gene TRBV3-1, with D perhaps TRBD1 (5 bases). With 2 bases removed from V and 11 bases from J, the gap between germline ends came to 19 bases. CDR1 and CDR2 from the germline V gene are LGHDT and YNNKEL (reference sequence). The CDR3 runs 14 residues. The CDR3 coding sequence is TGTGCCAGCAGCCAAACCGACAGATACAATGAGAAGTACTTC. It yields the protein CASSQTDRYNEKYF.

In this sample, this clonotype turned up many times. The CDR3 nucleotides read TGTGCCACTGTCGGGACAGGGACTTACAATGAGCAGTTCTTC. Translated: CATVGTGTYNEQFF. The chain uses TRBV6-1 and TRBJ2-1, with 9 bases that match TRBD1. Germline V gene sequence: CDR1 MNHNS, CDR2 SASEGT. The V and J ends lost 10 bases and 4 bases, in that order; junction bases with no gene match: 8. This CDR3 comprises 14 residues.

In its sample, this clonotype was seen a few times. The chain couples TRBV18 to TRBJ2-1; 9 bases agree with TRBD2. The CDR3 runs 16 residues. V was clipped by 3 bases and J by 0 bases; unmatched bases: 3. CDR1 is KGHSH and CDR2 is LQKENI in the germline V gene. The DNA of the CDR3 is TGTGCCAGCTCACCTCGACTAGCGGCCTCCTACAATGAGCAGTTCTTC. It codes for CASSPRLAASYNEQFF.